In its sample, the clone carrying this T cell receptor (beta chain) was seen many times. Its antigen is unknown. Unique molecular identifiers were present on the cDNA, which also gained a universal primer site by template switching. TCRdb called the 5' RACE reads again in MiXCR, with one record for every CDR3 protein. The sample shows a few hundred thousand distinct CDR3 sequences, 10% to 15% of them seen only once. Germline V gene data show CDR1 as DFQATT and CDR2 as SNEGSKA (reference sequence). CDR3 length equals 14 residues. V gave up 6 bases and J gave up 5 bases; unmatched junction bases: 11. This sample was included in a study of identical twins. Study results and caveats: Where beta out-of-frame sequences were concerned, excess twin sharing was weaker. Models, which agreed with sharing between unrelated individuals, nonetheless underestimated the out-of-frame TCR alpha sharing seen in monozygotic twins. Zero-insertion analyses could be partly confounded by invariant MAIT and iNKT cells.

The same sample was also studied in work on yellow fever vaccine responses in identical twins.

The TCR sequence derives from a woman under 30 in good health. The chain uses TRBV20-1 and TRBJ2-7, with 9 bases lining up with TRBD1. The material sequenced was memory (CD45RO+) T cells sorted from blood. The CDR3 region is CSAGGGTGLNEQYF. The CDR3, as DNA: TGCAGTGCGGGGGGGGGGACAGGGTTAAACGAGCAGTACTTC.